These 30 T cell receptor beta chains were sequenced from one sample in a study of shared clonotypes between healthy human individuals (dated by TCRdb to between 2020 and 2021). The method behind the library was the immunoSEQ multiplex PCR assay. TCRdb took this table from immuneACCESS and kept in-frame rearrangements with V and J called. Such tables lack part of the clones; where checked against another copy, unresolved V genes explain under half of the gap, and the rest is unexplained. The sample table holds approximately 1.1 million clones, of which around three quarters were seen once. The ten largest clones capture 0.5% to 0.6% of the sample. The sample was memory CD4+ T cells from PBMCs. The cell subset or site label for this specimen denotes: CD45RA-negative fraction. The receptors stem from a man between 18 and 35 years old in good health. Some clones in this sample may be carry-over from other donors' samples.

This sequence joins TRBV6-1 and TRBJ2-7; 7 nucleotides align to TRBD2. V shed 7 bases, J shed 2 bases, and the junction held 2 bases outside the gene matches. This CDR3 is built from 12 residues. The germline V gene encodes CDR1 MNHNS and CDR2 SASEGT. As DNA, the CDR3 is TGTGCCAGCAACGGGGGGACCTACGAGCAGTACTTC. Protein: CASNGGTYEQYF.

The CDR3 bases are TGCGCCAGCAGCGATGAATGGGATGGAAACACCATATATTTT. This gives the protein CASSDEWDGNTIYF. The chain employs TRBV5-1 and TRBJ1-3; no firm D call. Germline-derived CDR1 and CDR2 are SGHRS and YFSETQ. This CDR3 region has 14 residues. Between the trimmed V and J ends, which lost 4 bases and 3 bases, there was a span of 11 bases.

The J gene is TRBJ2-7, the V gene TRBV28; D tentatively fits TRBD1 or TRBD2 (5 bases each). With 5 bases removed from V and 6 bases from J, the gap between germline ends came to 23 bases. The germline V gene has CDR1 MDHEN and CDR2 SYDVKM. This CDR3 has 16 amino acids. Written as DNA, the CDR3 is TGTGCCAGCAGTGTACAGACCGGGACGCGGTTGATCGAGCAGTACTTC. Amino acids: CASSVQTGTRLIEQYF.

This clone was picked up one time. The chain carries TRBV5-1 and TRBJ2-7; D not certain. Trimming pared 2 bases from V and 2 bases from J, leaving 11 bases between. Germline CDR1 SGHRS, CDR2 YFSETQ. The CDR3 totals 14 residues. The DNA of the CDR3 is TGCGCCAGCAGCTTAGAGCAGATCGCCTACGAGCAGTACTTC. Its translation: CASSLEQIAYEQYF. The entire variable domain, with the rest obtained from reference TRBV5-1 and TRBJ2-7, is as follows: KAGVTQTPRYLIKTRGQQVTLSCSPISGHRSVSWYQQTPGQGLQFLFEYFSETQRNKGNFPGRFSGRQFSNSRSEMNVSTLELGDSALYLCASSLEQIAYEQYFGPGTRLTVT.

This chain connects TRBV6-6 to TRBJ2-1, with D unresolved. The CDR3 runs 15 residues. The ends were cut back, 6 bases at V and 0 bases at J, with 12 bases in the middle. Germline CDR1 and CDR2: MNHNY and SVGAGI (reference sequence). Here the CDR3 reads CASSILGSSYNEQFF. The CDR3 DNA follows: TGTGCCAGCAGCATCCTAGGCTCCTCCTACAATGAGCAGTTCTTC.

The chain carries TRBV5-1 and TRBJ2-5, with TRBD2 as a possible D gene (7 bases). Trimming stripped 5 bases from V and 2 bases from J, with 13 bases between. The V gene's germline CDR1 is SGHRS and CDR2 YFSETQ. This CDR3 has 14 amino acids. The CDR3 DNA reads TGCGCCAGCAGGTGGGCGGGGGCGCAAGAGACCCAGTACTTC. It encodes CASRWAGAQETQYF.

This rearrangement joins TRBV2 to TRBJ2-7; either TRBD1 or TRBD2 may fit D (5 bases each). The CDR3 length is 14 residues. Germline V gene data show CDR1 as SNHLY and CDR2 as FYNNEI. Trimming took off 4 bases at V and 0 bases at J, with 10 bases between the two ends. This CDR3 is CASSVYGTSYEQYF. The CDR3 DNA sequence: TGTGCCAGCAGTGTGTATGGGACCTCCTACGAGCAGTACTTC.

Concerning this clone: Additional DNA sequences in this sample encode the identical CDR3. CDR3 sequence reads: CASSSGQGEEKLFF. The CDR3 coding sequence is TGCGCCAGCAGCTCCGGACAGGGGGAGGAAAAACTGTTTTTT. This chain joins TRBV5-1 and TRBJ1-4; TRBD1 matches 10 bases. Germline V CDR1 and CDR2: SGHRS, YFSETQ. There are 14 residues in the CDR3. Germline trimming cut 3 bases from V and 8 bases from J; bases unmatched to any gene: 4.

The chain links TRBV7-2 to TRBJ2-3; TRBD2 matches 8 bases. Trimming removed 1 base from V and 4 bases from J; junction bases left unmatched: 7. Germline V gene data show CDR1 as SGHTA and CDR2 as FQGNSA. CDR3 length: 16 amino acids. The CDR3 coding sequence is TGTGCCAGCAGCTTAGAACCGGCTAGCGGGCCAGATACGCAGTATTTT. It encodes CASSLEPASGPDTQYF.

This chain joins TRBV2 and TRBJ2-1; 9 positions agree with TRBD1. The ends lost 4 bases at V and 7 bases at J; junction bases unmatched: 2. The CDR3 length is 13 residues. The germline V gene has CDR1 SNHLY and CDR2 FYNNEI. The CDR3 sequence: CASSGDRGNEQFF. The DNA for the CDR3 is TGTGCCAGCAGTGGTGACAGGGGGAATGAGCAGTTCTTC.

The V call is TRBV2, the J call TRBJ2-1; TRBD2 aligns across 11 bases. V shed 6 bases and J 4 bases; nucleotides not matched to a gene: 8. The CDR3 length is 16 residues. Germline V gene sequence: CDR1 SNHLY, CDR2 FYNNEI. CDR3 protein: CASRDPGLAAYNEQFF. The CDR3 DNA reads as TGTGCCAGCAGGGACCCGGGACTAGCGGCGTACAATGAGCAGTTCTTC.

The V gene is TRBV28, the J gene TRBJ1-2, with 8 positions matching TRBD1. Trimming removed 5 bases from V and 4 bases from J; junction bases left unmatched: 6. Germline V gene data show CDR1 as MDHEN and CDR2 as SYDVKM. CDR3 length equals 14 residues. The CDR3 sequence: CASSPPTGGYGYTF. As DNA, the CDR3 is TGTGCCAGCAGTCCCCCCACAGGGGGCTATGGCTACACCTTC.

CDR3 nucleotides: TGTGCCAGCAGCTTAATGGCCAGGGGGATTTACAATGAGCAGTTCTTC. It is translated as CASSLMARGIYNEQFF. This chain joins TRBV7-2 and TRBJ2-1; 7 bases agree with TRBD1. Germline V gives CDR1 SGHTA, CDR2 FQGNSA. The junction had 8 bases not matched to a gene; V was cut back by 2 bases and J by 4 bases. The CDR3 spans 16 residues.

This chain uses TRBV11-3 with TRBJ2-7; tentative D call: TRBD1 (6 bases). CDR3 length equals 13 residues. V was shortened by 6 bases and J by 0 bases, with 9 bases between the two germline ends. Germline CDR1 SGHNT, CDR2 YENEEA. The DNA for the CDR3 is TGTGCCAGCAGACGGGACAACTCCTACGAGCAGTACTTC. Translating it yields CASRRDNSYEQYF.

The V and J genes are TRBV7-3 and TRBJ2-1; D is unclear. CDR3 length: 14 amino acids. V lost 3 bases and J lost 9, with 15 bases in between. The germline V gene encodes CDR1 SGHTA and CDR2 FQGTGA. The CDR3 protein is CASSLSLQVGEQFF. In nucleotides, the CDR3 is TGTGCCAGCAGCTTGTCCCTCCAAGTTGGTGAGCAGTTCTTC.

The genes are TRBV2 and TRBJ2-1, with 15 nucleotides matching TRBD2. This CDR3 comprises 15 residues. The germline V gene has CDR1 SNHLY and CDR2 FYNNEI. V lost 7 bases to trimming and J lost 9 bases; unmatched junction nucleotides: 7. CDR3 sequence (DNA): TGTGCCAGCAACGCCGGGACTAGCGGGAGGACTGAGCAGTTCTTC. Its protein product is CASNAGTSGRTEQFF.

V usage is TRBV18 and J usage is TRBJ2-1, with TRBD2 as a possible D gene (6 bases). Trimming pared 3 bases from V and 7 bases from J, leaving 19 bases between. Looked up from germline, CDR1 is KGHSH and CDR2 is LQKENI. The CDR3 length is 16 residues. The CDR3 is CASSPIGSRPGNEQFF. As DNA, the CDR3 is TGTGCCAGCTCACCTATCGGGAGCAGGCCGGGTAATGAGCAGTTCTTC. Complete variable domain (other parts from reference TRBV18 and TRBJ2-1): NAGVMQNPRHLVRRRGQEARLRCSPMKGHSHVYWYRQLPEEGLKFMVYLQKENIIDESGMPKERFSAEFPKEGPSILRIQQVVRGDSAAYFCASSPIGSRPGNEQFFGPGTRLTVL.

The V gene is TRBV5-1, the J gene TRBJ2-7, with D possibly TRBD1 on 6 matching bases. With 2 bases removed from V and 6 bases from J, the gap between germline ends came to 15 bases. From germline, CDR1 is SGHRS and CDR2 YFSETQ. The CDR3 extends over 14 amino acids. CDR3 residues: CASSLQGTTGEQYF. The CDR3 region has the DNA TGCGCCAGCAGCTTACAGGGCACAACGGGCGAGCAGTACTTC. Complete variable domain (other parts from reference TRBV5-1 and TRBJ2-7): KAGVTQTPRYLIKTRGQQVTLSCSPISGHRSVSWYQQTPGQGLQFLFEYFSETQRNKGNFPGRFSGRQFSNSRSEMNVSTLELGDSALYLCASSLQGTTGEQYFGPGTRLTVT.

CDR3 region: CASSLSTNEKLFF. The CDR3 region has the DNA TGTGCCAGCAGCCTTTCAACTAATGAAAAACTGTTTTTT. V usage is TRBV5-4 and J usage is TRBJ1-4, with D uncertain. Per the germline V gene, CDR1 is SGHNT and CDR2 is YYREEE (reference sequence). The CDR3 extends over 13 amino acids. V was shortened by 4 bases and J by 0 bases, with 4 bases between the two germline ends.

The chain carries TRBV6-5 and TRBJ1-5; no definite D call. Trimming cost V 7 bases and J 0 bases, with 10 bases left between them. The CDR3 extends over 14 amino acids. Germline CDR1 reads MNHEY; CDR2 reads SVGAGI. CDR3 coding DNA: TGTGCCAGCAACCGATTAGGTAGCAATCAGCCCCAGCATTTT. It specifies CASNRLGSNQPQHF.

The chain uses TRBV25-1 and TRBJ2-1, with D maybe TRBD2 (5 bases). The CDR3 totals 13 residues. Germline assignment: CDR1 MGHDK and CDR2 SYGVNS. V lost 9 bases, J lost 1 base, and 10 bases lay in between. The CDR3 DNA reads TGTGCCAGTTCCCGAGGGTCCTACAATGAGCAGTTCTTC. This sequence encodes CASSRGSYNEQFF.

The chain combines TRBV7-2 with TRBJ1-5; 9 nucleotides match TRBD1. The trim removed 1 base at V and 5 bases at J, leaving 3 bases unmatched. The CDR3 is made up of 15 amino acids. The germline V gene encodes CDR1 SGHTA and CDR2 FQGNSA. The CDR3 DNA is TGTGCCAGCAGCTTAGTATGGACAGGGGATCAGCCCCAGCATTTT. Amino acids: CASSLVWTGDQPQHF.

This clone was seen a few times. The CDR3 sequence: CAWSLPDRARQPQHF. CDR3 in DNA: TGTGCCTGGAGTCTACCAGACAGGGCGCGACAGCCCCAGCATTTT. The chain carries TRBV30 and TRBJ1-5; TRBD1 matches at 7 bases. J lost 7 bases, V lost 2 bases, and 11 bases had no gene match. The length of the CDR3 is 15 residues. CDR1 and CDR2 from the germline V gene are GTSNPN and SVGIG (reference sequence).

This rearrangement joins TRBV5-1 to TRBJ2-3; D gene uncertain. The germline gives CDR1 SGHRS, CDR2 YFSETQ. The CDR3 is 15 residues long. The V gene lost 1 base and the J gene lost 1 base, with 10 bases spanning the gap. CDR3 DNA: TGCGCCAGCAGCTTGAGAATAGCTGGCACAGATACGCAGTATTTT. Translation: CASSLRIAGTDTQYF.

V usage is TRBV30 and J usage is TRBJ2-5; D may be TRBD2 (6 bases). Trimming cost V 0 bases and J 11 bases, with 19 bases left between them. Germline V gene lookup returns CDR1 GTSNPN and CDR2 SVGIG (reference sequence). The CDR3 sequence is 14 residues long. The CDR3 nucleotides read TGTGCCTGGAGTGTAGGCCCCCTGACGGGAGAGCAGTACTTC. Its translation: CAWSVGPLTGEQYF.

The V and J genes are TRBV28 and TRBJ2-7; unclear D gene. Deletions cut 3 bases from V and 2 bases from J, with 8 bases between. Germline V gene sequence: CDR1 MDHEN, CDR2 SYDVKM. The CDR3 loop spans 13 amino acids. CDR3 loop: CASSLEGTYEQYF. The CDR3 nucleotides read TGTGCCAGCAGTTTGGAAGGGACCTACGAGCAGTACTTC. Together with reference TRBV28 and TRBJ2-7, the CDR3 gives the full variable domain: DVKVTQSSRYLVKRTGEKVFLECVQDMDHENMFWYRQDPGLGLRLIYFSYDVKMKEKGDIPEGYSVSREKKERFSLILESASTNQTSMYLCASSLEGTYEQYFGPGTRLTVT.

This clone appeared a few times. The rearrangement links TRBV29-1 to TRBJ2-3; tentative D call: TRBD2 (5 bases). This CDR3 comprises 13 residues. Trimming pared 6 bases from V and 5 bases from J, leaving 15 bases between. The germline V gene encodes CDR1 SQVTM and CDR2 ANQGSEA. In DNA form, the CDR3 reads TGCAGCGTGCAGAGTCCCGAGGGAGATACGCAGTATTTT. Its protein is CSVQSPEGDTQYF.

The rearrangement links TRBV5-1 to TRBJ1-5, with a weak D call TRBD1 (6 bases). CDR3 size: 15 residues. CDR1 and CDR2 from the germline V gene are SGHRS and YFSETQ. Trimming pared 0 bases from V and 5 bases from J, leaving 12 bases between. The CDR3: CASSLEAGQYQPQHF. CDR3 nucleotides: TGCGCCAGCAGCTTGGAGGCGGGACAATATCAGCCCCAGCATTTT.

The chain has TRBV18 and TRBJ2-7, with a weak D call TRBD2 (7 bases). CDR3 length equals 14 residues. Trimming removed 3 bases at V and 5 bases at J, with 14 bases between. CDR1 and CDR2 from the germline V gene are KGHSH and LQKENI. The DNA of the CDR3 is TGTGCCAGCTCACCGGGGGGGGCTTACCACGAGCAGTACTTC. Translation: CASSPGGAYHEQYF.

The V and J genes are TRBV25-1 and TRBJ1-3; D gene uncertain. The CDR3 consists of 13 residues. Deletions cut 1 base from V and 8 bases from J, with 9 bases between. The V gene's germline CDR1 is MGHDK and CDR2 SYGVNS. The CDR3, as DNA: TGTGCCAGCAGTGAATCCTTTCGTGACACCATATATTTT. It codes for CASSESFRDTIYF.